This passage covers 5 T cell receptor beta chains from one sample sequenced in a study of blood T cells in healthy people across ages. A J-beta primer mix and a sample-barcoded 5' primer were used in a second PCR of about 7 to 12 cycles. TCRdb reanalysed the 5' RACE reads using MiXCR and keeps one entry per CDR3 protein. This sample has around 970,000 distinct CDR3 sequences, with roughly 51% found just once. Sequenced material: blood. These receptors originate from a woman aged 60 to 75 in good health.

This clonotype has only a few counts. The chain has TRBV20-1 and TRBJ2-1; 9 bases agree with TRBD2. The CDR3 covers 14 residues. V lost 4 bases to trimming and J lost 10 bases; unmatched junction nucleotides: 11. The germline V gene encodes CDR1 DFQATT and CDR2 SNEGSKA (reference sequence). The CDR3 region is CSAKTGTSFREQFF. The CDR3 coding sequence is TGCAGTGCTAAAACCGGGACTAGCTTCAGGGAGCAGTTCTTC.

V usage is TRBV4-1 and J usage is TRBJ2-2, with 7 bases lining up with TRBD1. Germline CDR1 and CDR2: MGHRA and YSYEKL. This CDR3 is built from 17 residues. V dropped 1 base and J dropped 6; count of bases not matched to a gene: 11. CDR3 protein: CASSQARGPPGSGELFF. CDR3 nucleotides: TGCGCCAGCAGCCAAGCAAGGGGGCCCCCGGGGTCCGGGGAGCTGTTTTTT.

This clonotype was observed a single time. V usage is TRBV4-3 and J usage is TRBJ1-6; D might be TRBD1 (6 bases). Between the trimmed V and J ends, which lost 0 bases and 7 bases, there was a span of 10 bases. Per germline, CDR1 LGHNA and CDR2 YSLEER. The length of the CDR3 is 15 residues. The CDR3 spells CASSQEGGRNSPLHF. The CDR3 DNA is TGCGCCAGCAGCCAAGAGGGGGGCAGGAATTCACCCCTCCACTTT.

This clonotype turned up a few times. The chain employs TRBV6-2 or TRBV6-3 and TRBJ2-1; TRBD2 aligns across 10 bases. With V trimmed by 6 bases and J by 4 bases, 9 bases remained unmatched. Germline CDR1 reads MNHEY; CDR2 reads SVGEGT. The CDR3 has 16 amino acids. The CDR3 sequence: CASRFPSGGTYNEQFF. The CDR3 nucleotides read TGTGCCAGCAGGTTCCCTAGCGGGGGTACTTACAATGAGCAGTTCTTC.

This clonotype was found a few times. The CDR3 loop reads CASSSPVQGTSKNIQYF. CDR3 in DNA: TGTGCCAGCAGCAGCCCTGTCCAGGGTACATCCAAAAACATTCAGTACTTC. V gene TRBV21-1 combines with J gene TRBJ2-4; the D call in the table, TRBD1, was not verified against the DNA. TRBV21-1 corresponds to a pseudogene. There are 17 residues in the CDR3.